The T cell receptor (beta chain) described here comes from a study of Graves' ophthalmopathy and Graves' hyperthyroidism. The ends lost 5 bases at V and 1 base at J; junction bases unmatched: 4. This CDR3 contains 13 residues. Germline CDR1 reads SQVTM; CDR2 reads ANQGSEA. Amplification targeted the TCR beta CDR3 regions, with RNA transcripts as the source material. RT-PCR with HTBI primers came first, then second-round multiplex PCR. TCRdb analysed the multiplex PCR reads with MiXCR anew, one entry per CDR3 protein. The table records about 220,000 distinct CDR3 sequences, about 22% of them present only once.

This TCR derives from a woman aged 50 to 65 with Graves' ophthalmopathy. The chain employs TRBV29-1 and TRBJ1-1; 7 nucleotides line up with TRBD1. Sequencing was done on a sample of peripheral blood. CDR3: CSVPGQKNTEAFF. CDR3 in DNA: TGCAGCGTTCCGGGACAGAAGAACACTGAAGCTTTCTTT.